This TCR beta chain was sequenced during a study of CD4 T cells in relation to SARS-CoV-2 and coronaviruses. Across the whole study: After 10 days of antigen culture, PBMC TCR beta CDR3s were sequenced. The negative reference was HIV-1 Nef peptide pool or peptide-free culture.

Clones were read by immunoSEQ multiplex PCR, and TCRdb kept only the in-frame ones, dropping some. There are approximately 17,000 clones in the sample; around 80% occur only once, and around 9.9% lies in the top ten. Before the COVID-19 pandemic, during about 2011-2019, CD4+ T cells were taken from unexposed donors. Isolation of CD4+ T cells took place after about 9 days in culture. Testing used SARS-CoV-2 S/N and four cold-coronavirus spikes on unexposed-donor CD4+ T cells, cells permitting. PBMCs were plated at a few million per well in IL-2-containing medium. The V end lost 1 base, the J end lost 5 bases, and 6 bases lay between the germline ends. Germline V gene sequence: CDR1 GTSNPN, CDR2 SVGIG (reference sequence). CDR3 length: 12 residues. For this clone: Its antigen is still unknown.

The sequence came from a human donor in good health. Input material: CD4+ T cells from PBMCs, cultured in vitro. The chain is built from TRBV30 and TRBJ1-5; D is ambiguous. The CDR3 region has the DNA TGTGCCTGGAGTGAAGAGGATCAGCCCCAGCATTTT. This encodes CAWSEEDQPQHF.